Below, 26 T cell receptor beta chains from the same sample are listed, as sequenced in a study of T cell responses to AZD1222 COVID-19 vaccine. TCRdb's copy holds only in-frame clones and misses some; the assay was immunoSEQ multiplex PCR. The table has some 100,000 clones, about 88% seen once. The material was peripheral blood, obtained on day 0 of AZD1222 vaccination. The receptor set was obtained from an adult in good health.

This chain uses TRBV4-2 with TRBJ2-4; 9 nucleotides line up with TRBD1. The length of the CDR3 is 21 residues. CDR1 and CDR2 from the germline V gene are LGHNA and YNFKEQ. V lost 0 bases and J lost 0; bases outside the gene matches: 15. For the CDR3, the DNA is TGTGCCAGCAGCCAAGACCCGGGACAGGGAATAGGGCACTTAGCCAAAAACATTCAGTACTTC. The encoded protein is CASSQDPGQGIGHLAKNIQYF.

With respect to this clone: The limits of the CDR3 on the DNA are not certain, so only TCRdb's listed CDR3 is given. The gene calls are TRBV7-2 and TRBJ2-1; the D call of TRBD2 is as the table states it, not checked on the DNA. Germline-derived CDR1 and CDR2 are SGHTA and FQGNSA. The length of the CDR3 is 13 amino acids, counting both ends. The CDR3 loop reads CASSLVGRGSEFF.

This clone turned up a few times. Here the CDR3 reads CASRIRDTHTGELFF. Written as DNA, the CDR3 is TGTGCCAGCAGGATAAGGGACACCCACACCGGGGAGCTGTTTTTT. V usage is TRBV5-5 and J usage is TRBJ2-2; perhaps TRBD1 as D (6 bases). This CDR3 is 15 amino acids long. Per germline, CDR1 SGHKS and CDR2 YYEKEE (reference sequence). With 5 bases removed from V and 3 bases from J, the gap between germline ends came to 14 bases.

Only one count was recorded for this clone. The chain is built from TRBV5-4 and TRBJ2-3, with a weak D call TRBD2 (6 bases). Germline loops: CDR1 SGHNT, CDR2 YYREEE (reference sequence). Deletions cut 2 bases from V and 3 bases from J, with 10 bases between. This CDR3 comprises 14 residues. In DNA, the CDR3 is TGTGCCAGCAGCTTTGCTAGCGAGACAGATACGCAGTATTTT. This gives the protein CASSFASETDTQYF.

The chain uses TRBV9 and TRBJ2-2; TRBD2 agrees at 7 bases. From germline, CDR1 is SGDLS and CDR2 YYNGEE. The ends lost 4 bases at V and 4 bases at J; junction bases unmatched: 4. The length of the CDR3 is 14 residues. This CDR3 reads CASSSTSVTGELFF. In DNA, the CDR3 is TGTGCCAGCAGCTCAACTAGCGTCACCGGGGAGCTGTTTTTT.

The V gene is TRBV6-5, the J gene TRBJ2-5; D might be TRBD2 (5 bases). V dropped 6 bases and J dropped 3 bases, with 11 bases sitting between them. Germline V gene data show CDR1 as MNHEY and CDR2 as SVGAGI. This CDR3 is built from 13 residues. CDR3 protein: CASRRAWEETQYF. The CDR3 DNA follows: TGTGCCAGCAGGAGGGCTTGGGAAGAGACCCAGTACTTC.

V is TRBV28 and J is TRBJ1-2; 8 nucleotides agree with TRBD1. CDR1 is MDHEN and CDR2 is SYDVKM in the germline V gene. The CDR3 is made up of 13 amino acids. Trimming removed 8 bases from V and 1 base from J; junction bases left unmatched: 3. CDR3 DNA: TGTGCCAGCGGACAGGGCCATAACTATGGCTACACCTTC. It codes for CASGQGHNYGYTF.

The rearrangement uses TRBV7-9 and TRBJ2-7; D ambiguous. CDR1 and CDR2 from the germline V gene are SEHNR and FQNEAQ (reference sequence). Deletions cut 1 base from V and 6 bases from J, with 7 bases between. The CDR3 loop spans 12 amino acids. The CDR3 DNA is TGTGCCAGCAGCTTAGTTACAGCCGAGCAGTACTTC. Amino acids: CASSLVTAEQYF.

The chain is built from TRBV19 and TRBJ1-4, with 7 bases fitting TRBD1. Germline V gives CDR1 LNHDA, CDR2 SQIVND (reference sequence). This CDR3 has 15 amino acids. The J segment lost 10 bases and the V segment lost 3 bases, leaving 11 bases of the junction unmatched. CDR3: CASSIAGGFPGKLFF. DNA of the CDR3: TGTGCCAGTAGTATCGCAGGGGGGTTTCCAGGAAAACTGTTTTTT.

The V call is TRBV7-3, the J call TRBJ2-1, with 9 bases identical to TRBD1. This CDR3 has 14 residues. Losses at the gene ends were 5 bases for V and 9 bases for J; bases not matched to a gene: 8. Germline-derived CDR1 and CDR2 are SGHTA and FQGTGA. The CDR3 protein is CASSARQGDGEQFF. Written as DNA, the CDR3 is TGTGCCAGCAGCGCAAGACAGGGGGATGGTGAGCAGTTCTTC.

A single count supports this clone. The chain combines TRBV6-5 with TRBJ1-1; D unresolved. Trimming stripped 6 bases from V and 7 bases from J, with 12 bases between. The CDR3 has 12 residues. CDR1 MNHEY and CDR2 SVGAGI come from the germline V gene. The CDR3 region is CASRRETDEAFF. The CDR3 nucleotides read TGTGCCAGCAGACGGGAGACGGATGAAGCTTTCTTT.

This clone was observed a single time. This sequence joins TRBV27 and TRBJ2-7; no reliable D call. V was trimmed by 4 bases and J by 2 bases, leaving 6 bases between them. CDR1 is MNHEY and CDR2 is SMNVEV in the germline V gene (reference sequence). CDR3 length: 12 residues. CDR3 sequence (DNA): TGTGCCAGCAGTTCCGCGACCTACGAGCAGTACTTC. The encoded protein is CASSSATYEQYF.

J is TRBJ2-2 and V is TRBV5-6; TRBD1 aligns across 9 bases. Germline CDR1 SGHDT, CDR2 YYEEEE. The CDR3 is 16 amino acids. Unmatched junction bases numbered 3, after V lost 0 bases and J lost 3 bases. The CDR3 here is CASSLDGTGHTGELFF. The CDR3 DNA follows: TGTGCCAGCAGCTTGGATGGGACAGGGCACACCGGGGAGCTGTTTTTT. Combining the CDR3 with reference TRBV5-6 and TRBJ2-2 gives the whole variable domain DAGVTQSPTHLIKTRGQQVTLRCSPKSGHDTVSWYQQALGQGPQFIFQYYEEEERQRGNFPDRFSGHQFPNYSSELNVNALLLGDSALYLCASSLDGTGHTGELFFGEGSRLTVL.

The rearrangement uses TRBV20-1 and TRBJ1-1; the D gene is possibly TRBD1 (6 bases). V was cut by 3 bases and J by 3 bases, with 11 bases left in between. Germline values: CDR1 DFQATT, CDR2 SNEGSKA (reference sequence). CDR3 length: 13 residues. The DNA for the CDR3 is TGCAGTGCTAGTTTGGGGGCCTACACTGAAGCTTTCTTT. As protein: CSASLGAYTEAFF.

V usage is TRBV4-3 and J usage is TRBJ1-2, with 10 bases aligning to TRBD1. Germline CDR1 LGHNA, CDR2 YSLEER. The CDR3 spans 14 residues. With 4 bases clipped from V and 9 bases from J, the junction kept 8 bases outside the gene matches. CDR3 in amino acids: CASSPGTGASSYTF. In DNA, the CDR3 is TGCGCCAGCAGCCCCGGGACAGGGGCATCTAGCTACACCTTC.

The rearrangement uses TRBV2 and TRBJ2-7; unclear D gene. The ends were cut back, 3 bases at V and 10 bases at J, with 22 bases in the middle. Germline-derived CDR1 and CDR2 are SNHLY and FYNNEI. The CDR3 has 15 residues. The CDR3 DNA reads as TGTGCCAGCAGTGAGGGTGGTCGGGTCACGATAACTCAGTACTTC. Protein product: CASSEGGRVTITQYF.

The CDR3 sequence: CAGLSDRAASGNTIYF. The CDR3 coding sequence is TGTGCCGGTCTATCCGACAGGGCGGCCTCTGGAAACACCATATATTTT. The chain joins TRBV30 to TRBJ1-3, with 7 bases that match TRBD1. Germline V gene sequence: CDR1 GTSNPN, CDR2 SVGIG (reference sequence). V lost 8 bases, J lost 0 bases, and 13 bases stayed unmatched. This CDR3 is 16 amino acids long. Complete variable domain (other parts from reference TRBV30 and TRBJ1-3): SQTIHQWPATLVQPVGSPLSLECTVEGTSNPNLYWYRQAAGRGLQLLFYSVGIGQISSEVPQNLSASRPQDRQFILSSKKLLLSDSGFYLCAGLSDRAASGNTIYFGEGSWLTVV.

The CDR3 sequence: CASSLSLMGSYEQYV. CDR3 in DNA: TGTGCCAGCAGCCTTAGCTTGATGGGCTCCTACGAGCAGTACGTC. The chain employs TRBV2 and TRBJ2-7; D not resolved. The V and J ends lost 6 bases and 0 bases respectively, with 15 bases between them. Germline CDR1 SNHLY, CDR2 FYNNEI. The CDR3 contains 15 residues.

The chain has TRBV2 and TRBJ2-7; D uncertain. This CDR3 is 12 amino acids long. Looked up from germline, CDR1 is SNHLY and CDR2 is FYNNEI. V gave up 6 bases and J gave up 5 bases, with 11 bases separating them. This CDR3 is CASRLSSNEQYF. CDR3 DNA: TGTGCCAGCAGGTTAAGTAGCAACGAGCAGTACTTC.

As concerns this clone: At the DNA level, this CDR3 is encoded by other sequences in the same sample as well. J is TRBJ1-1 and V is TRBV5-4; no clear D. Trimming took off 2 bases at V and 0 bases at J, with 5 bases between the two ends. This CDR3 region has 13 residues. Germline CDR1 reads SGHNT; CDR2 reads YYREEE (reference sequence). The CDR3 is CASSLGMNTEAFF. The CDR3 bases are TGTGCCAGCAGCTTAGGTATGAACACTGAAGCTTTCTTT.

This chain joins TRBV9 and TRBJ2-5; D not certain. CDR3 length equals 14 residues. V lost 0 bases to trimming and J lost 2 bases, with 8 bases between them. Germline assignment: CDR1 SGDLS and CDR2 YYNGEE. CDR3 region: CASSVGGPQETQYF. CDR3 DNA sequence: TGTGCCAGCAGCGTAGGTGGCCCGCAAGAGACCCAGTACTTC. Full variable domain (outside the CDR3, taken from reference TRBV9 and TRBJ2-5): DSGVTQTPKHLITATGQRVTLRCSPRSGDLSVYWYQQSLDQGLQFLIQYYNGEERAKGNILERFSAQQFPDLHSELNLSSLELGDSALYFCASSVGGPQETQYFGPGTRLLVL.

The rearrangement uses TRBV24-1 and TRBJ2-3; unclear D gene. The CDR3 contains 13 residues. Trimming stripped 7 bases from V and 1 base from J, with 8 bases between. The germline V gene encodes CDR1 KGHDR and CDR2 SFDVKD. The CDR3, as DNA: TGTGCCACCAGCCGAGTTGGCACAGATACGCAGTATTTT. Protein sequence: CATSRVGTDTQYF.

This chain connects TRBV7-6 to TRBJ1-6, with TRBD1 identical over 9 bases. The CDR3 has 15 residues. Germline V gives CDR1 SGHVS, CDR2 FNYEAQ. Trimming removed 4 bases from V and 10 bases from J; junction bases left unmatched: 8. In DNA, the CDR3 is TGTGCCAGCAGCTCTAGGACAGGGGAAGGATCACCCCTCCACTTT. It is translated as CASSSRTGEGSPLHF.

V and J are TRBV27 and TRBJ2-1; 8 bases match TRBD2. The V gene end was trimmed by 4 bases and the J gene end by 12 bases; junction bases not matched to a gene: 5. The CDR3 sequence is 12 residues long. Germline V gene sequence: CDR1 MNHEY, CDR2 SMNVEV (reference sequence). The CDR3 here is CASSYPGLGQFF. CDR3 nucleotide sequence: TGTGCCAGCAGTTATCCGGGACTAGGGCAGTTCTTC.

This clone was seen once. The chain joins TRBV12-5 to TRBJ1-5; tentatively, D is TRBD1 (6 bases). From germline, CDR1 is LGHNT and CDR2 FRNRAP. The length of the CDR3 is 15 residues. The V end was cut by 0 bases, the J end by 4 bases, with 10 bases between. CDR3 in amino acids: CASGLVQGFNQPQHF. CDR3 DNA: TGTGCTAGTGGTTTGGTACAGGGATTTAATCAGCCCCAGCATTTT.

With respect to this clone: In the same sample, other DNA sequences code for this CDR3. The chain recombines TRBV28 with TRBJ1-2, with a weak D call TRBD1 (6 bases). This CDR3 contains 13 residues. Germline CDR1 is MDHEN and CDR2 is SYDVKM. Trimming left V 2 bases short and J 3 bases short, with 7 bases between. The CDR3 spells CASSLGGYYGYTF. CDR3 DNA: TGTGCCAGCAGTTTAGGGGGCTACTATGGCTACACCTTC.